This entry lists 24 T cell receptor beta chains sequenced from one sample in a study of shared clonotypes between healthy human individuals. TCRdb's copy holds only in-frame clones and misses some; the assay was immunoSEQ multiplex PCR. This repertoire shows roughly 700,000 clones, around two thirds found once; its top ten account for less than 2%. The sequenced sample was memory CD4+ T cells sorted from blood. As for subset: CD45RA-negative fraction. The receptors stem from a woman aged 30 to 39 in good health.

There are a few counts of this clone. The genes are TRBV28 and TRBJ1-2; possibly TRBD1 for D (5 bases). Germline V CDR1 and CDR2: MDHEN, SYDVKM. The CDR3 has 15 amino acids. The V gene lost 1 base and the J gene lost 4 bases, with 13 bases spanning the gap. The CDR3 here is CASSLSGALTYGYTF. CDR3 coding DNA: TGTGCCAGCAGTTTATCCGGGGCGCTCACCTATGGCTACACCTTC.

To note about this clone: Other nucleotide sequences in the sample specify the same CDR3. The rearrangement links TRBV14 to TRBJ2-1, with 14 bases lining up with TRBD2. Germline V CDR1 and CDR2: SGHDN, FVKESK. Trimming at V came to 2 bases and at J to 7 bases, leaving 1 base not matched to a gene. CDR3 length: 15 amino acids. The CDR3 sequence is CASSQRLAGGNEQFF. In DNA, the CDR3 is TGTGCCAGCAGCCAACGACTAGCGGGAGGGAATGAGCAGTTCTTC.

This clone showed up just once. V usage is TRBV6-5 and J usage is TRBJ2-1, with unresolved D. CDR1 and CDR2 from the germline V gene are MNHEY and SVGAGI. This CDR3 has 16 amino acids. V lost 0 bases, J lost 5 bases, and 14 bases lay in between. CDR3 in DNA: TGTGCCAGCAGTTACTCGATGGCGGTAGGGCACAATGAGCAGTTCTTC. Translation: CASSYSMAVGHNEQFF.

The genes are TRBV5-1 and TRBJ2-7; 9 positions match TRBD1. V shed 4 bases, J shed 9 bases, and the junction held 20 bases outside the gene matches. CDR3 size: 17 residues. The germline gives CDR1 SGHRS, CDR2 YFSETQ. CDR3 region: CASSPGTGNSPLVGQYF. CDR3 sequence (DNA): TGCGCCAGCAGCCCTGGGACAGGGAATTCGCCCCTGGTCGGGCAGTACTTC.

The chain joins TRBV5-1 to TRBJ2-1, with 8 bases aligning to TRBD2. This CDR3 is 18 amino acids long. V was clipped by 4 bases and J by 1 base; unmatched bases: 13. The V gene's germline CDR1 is SGHRS and CDR2 YFSETQ. For the CDR3, the DNA is TGCGCCAGCAGCCCATTCACCCTAGCGGGCGCTTCCTACAATGAGCAGTTCTTC. It yields the protein CASSPFTLAGASYNEQFF.

The J gene is TRBJ2-6, the V gene TRBV18; D is uncertain. Germline-derived CDR1 and CDR2 are KGHSH and LQKENI. Trimming removed 2 bases from V and 4 bases from J, with 21 bases in between. The CDR3 extends over 19 amino acids. The CDR3, as DNA: TGTGCCAGCTCACCAGAGGACCTAAGGGCAACGTCCGGGGCCAACGTCCTGACTTTC. Translating gives CASSPEDLRATSGANVLTF. Looking up the rest from reference TRBV18 and TRBJ2-6 gives the full variable domain: NAGVMQNPRHLVRRRGQEARLRCSPMKGHSHVYWYRQLPEEGLKFMVYLQKENIIDESGMPKERFSAEFPKEGPSILRIQQVVRGDSAAYFCASSPEDLRATSGANVLTFGAGSRLTVL.

V is TRBV5-1 and J is TRBJ1-1; 7 bases are shared with TRBD1. Germline assignment: CDR1 SGHRS and CDR2 YFSETQ. Trimming removed 4 bases from V and 0 bases from J; junction bases left unmatched: 9. The CDR3 is made up of 16 amino acids. The CDR3 loop is CASSPSRGPLNTEAFF. Here the CDR3 DNA reads TGCGCCAGCAGCCCCTCGAGGGGGCCCTTGAACACTGAAGCTTTCTTT.

This clone was seen only a few times. The rearrangement uses TRBV7-3 and TRBJ2-1; 11 bases align to TRBD2. Losses at the gene ends were 8 bases for V and 8 bases for J; bases not matched to a gene: 5. CDR1 is SGHTA, CDR2 FQGTGA, per germline. The CDR3 length is 13 residues. The CDR3 sequence is CASQIAGGDEQFF. The CDR3 DNA follows: TGTGCCAGCCAGATAGCGGGAGGGGATGAGCAGTTCTTC. Full variable domain (missing parts from reference TRBV7-3 and TRBJ2-1): GAGVSQTPSNKVTEKGKYVELRCDPISGHTALYWYRQSLGQGPEFLIYFQGTGAADDSGLPNDRFFAVRPEGSVSTLKIQRTERGDSAVYLCASQIAGGDEQFFGPGTRLTVL.

The chain joins TRBV10-3 to TRBJ2-7; possibly TRBD2 for D (7 bases). V was cut by 6 bases and J by 7 bases, with 13 bases left in between. The CDR3 is 12 residues long. Germline lookup yields CDR1 ENHRY and CDR2 SYGVKD. The CDR3 DNA reads as TGTGCCATCAGGGCGGGGGCAAGTGAGCAGTACTTC. Its translation: CAIRAGASEQYF.

The J gene is TRBJ2-2, the V gene TRBV19, with D perhaps TRBD2 (6 bases). The ends were cut back, 3 bases at V and 1 base at J, with 9 bases in the middle. The length of the CDR3 is 15 residues. Looked up from germline, CDR1 is LNHDA and CDR2 is SQIVND (reference sequence). The CDR3 spells CASSIGGMNTGELFF. CDR3 bases: TGTGCCAGTAGTATTGGAGGGATGAACACCGGGGAGCTGTTTTTT. Full variable domain (outside the CDR3, taken from reference TRBV19 and TRBJ2-2): DGGITQSPKYLFRKEGQNVTLSCEQNLNHDAMYWYRQDPGQGLRLIYYSQIVNDFQKGDIAEGYSVSREKKESFPLTVTSAQKNPTAFYLCASSIGGMNTGELFFGEGSRLTVL.

This clone was found a few times. The chain carries TRBV30 and TRBJ2-3; no clear D gene. Trimming removed 2 bases from V and 0 bases from J, with 3 bases in between. The germline V gene encodes CDR1 GTSNPN and CDR2 SVGIG (reference sequence). The CDR3 has 12 amino acids. The CDR3 spells CAWSQSTDTQYF. The CDR3 bases are TGTGCCTGGAGTCAAAGCACAGATACGCAGTATTTT.

The gene calls are TRBV27 and TRBJ1-5, with TRBD1 as a possible D gene (5 bases). V lost 5 bases, J lost 4 bases, and 12 bases lay in between. CDR3 length: 14 residues. In germline, CDR1 is MNHEY, CDR2 SMNVEV (reference sequence). The DNA of the CDR3 is TGTGCCAGCAGTGGGACGGGGGGAAATCAGCCCCAGCATTTT. This gives the protein CASSGTGGNQPQHF.

In its sample, this clone was seen a few times. The chain links TRBV18 to TRBJ2-7; D is ambiguous. The CDR3 length is 14 residues. V was cut by 2 bases and J by 2 bases, with 10 bases left in between. The germline gives CDR1 KGHSH, CDR2 LQKENI. This CDR3 reads CASSPYQQTYEQYF. The DNA for the CDR3 is TGTGCCAGCTCACCATACCAGCAAACCTACGAGCAGTACTTC.

The chain has TRBV5-5 and TRBJ1-2; unclear D gene. The V end was cut by 4 bases, the J end by 4 bases, with 17 bases between. The germline gives CDR1 SGHKS, CDR2 YYEKEE (reference sequence). The CDR3 contains 15 residues. CDR3 in DNA: TGTGCCAGCAGCCTCTCTCCGGCGGGGTCCTATGGCTACACCTTC. It translates to CASSLSPAGSYGYTF.

Only a few counts were recorded for this clone. This probably arose from a read error, given a far larger clone one base away. The chain uses TRBV6-1 and TRBJ2-7, with 7 bases fitting TRBD1. The ends lost 6 bases at V and 0 bases at J; junction bases unmatched: 5. This CDR3 has 14 amino acids. In germline, CDR1 is MNHNS, CDR2 SASEGT. Here the CDR3 reads CASRAGTASYEQYF. The CDR3 region has the DNA TGTGCCAGCAGAGCCGGGACAGCCTCCTACGAGCAGTACTTC.

This clone was seen at least ten times. CDR3 sequence (DNA): TGTGCCAGCAGTTTATTGGGGCAGGCAACCTATGGCTACACCTTC. Residues: CASSLLGQATYGYTF. This chain joins TRBV28 and TRBJ1-2, with a weak D call TRBD1 (5 bases). The CDR3 has 15 residues. With 1 base removed from V and 4 bases from J, the gap between germline ends came to 13 bases. The germline V gene has CDR1 MDHEN and CDR2 SYDVKM.

The table lists this clone with many counts. The genes are TRBV7-3 and TRBJ2-1, with D perhaps matching TRBD2 (6 bases). The CDR3 covers 14 residues. The germline V gene encodes CDR1 SGHTA and CDR2 FQGTGA. The V end lost 5 bases, the J end lost 5 bases, and 13 bases lay between the germline ends. CDR3: CASSPGTVNNEQFF. DNA for the CDR3: TGTGCCAGCAGCCCAGGGACTGTTAACAATGAGCAGTTCTTC.

This clone was seen repeatedly, ten times or more. The chain joins TRBV7-9 to TRBJ2-3, with TRBD2 identical over 8 bases. The ends lost 6 bases at V and 3 bases at J; junction bases unmatched: 8. CDR3 size: 15 residues. Germline CDR1 and CDR2: SEHNR and FQNEAQ (reference sequence). CDR3 bases: TGTGCCAGCAGTCCGCGGGGGGCGGAAACAGATACGCAGTATTTT. The encoded protein is CASSPRGAETDTQYF.

The chain combines TRBV28 with TRBJ1-2; no firm D call. Germline CDR1 MDHEN, CDR2 SYDVKM. The CDR3 sequence is 13 residues long. Trimming stripped 3 bases from V and 4 bases from J, with 9 bases between. The CDR3 DNA sequence: TGTGCCAGCAGTTTGAAGGTAGTCTATGGCTACACCTTC. Translation gives CASSLKVVYGYTF.

This clone was seen at least ten times. The CDR3 DNA follows: TGTGCCAGCAGTGAGGGGCACGAGCGGGAAGAGCAGTTCTTC. It translates to CASSEGHEREEQFF. This sequence joins TRBV6-4 and TRBJ2-1, with 7 bases aligning to TRBD2. V shed 3 bases, J shed 10 bases, and the junction held 9 bases outside the gene matches. The germline gives CDR1 MRHNA, CDR2 SNTAGT. CDR3 size: 14 residues.

The table lists this clone with a few counts. The DNA for the CDR3 is TGTGCCAGTAGTATGTGGGGGGACAATCAGCCCCAGCATTTT. It is translated as CASSMWGDNQPQHF. The chain has TRBV19 and TRBJ1-5; D may be TRBD1 (5 bases). The germline CDR1 and CDR2 sequences are LNHDA and SQIVND (reference sequence). The CDR3 has 14 amino acids. Trimming stripped 3 bases from V and 3 bases from J, with 9 bases between.

This clone has only one observation. This CDR3 is CASSYSGTVQPQHF. The CDR3 nucleotides read TGTGCCAGCAGTTACTCGGGGACCGTTCAGCCCCAGCATTTT. The J gene is TRBJ1-5, the V gene TRBV6-5, with TRBD1 as a possible D gene (5 bases). The CDR3 loop spans 14 amino acids. The germline CDR1 and CDR2 sequences are MNHEY and SVGAGI. Trimming removed 0 bases at V and 6 bases at J, with 9 bases between.

The rearrangement joins TRBV19 to TRBJ2-3; 10 nucleotides align to TRBD2. The CDR3 is 15 residues long. Germline values: CDR1 LNHDA, CDR2 SQIVND (reference sequence). V shed 6 bases, J shed 1 base, and the junction held 4 bases outside the gene matches. The chain's CDR3 is CASSRTSGGTDTQYF. In DNA form, the CDR3 reads TGTGCCAGTAGCCGGACTAGCGGAGGCACAGATACGCAGTATTTT.

The V and J genes are TRBV5-1 and TRBJ1-1; 7 bases match TRBD1. Germline V lookup: CDR1 SGHRS, CDR2 YFSETQ. The V segment lost 4 bases and the J segment 0 bases; nucleotides outside the gene matches: 6. This CDR3 has 15 residues. This chain's CDR3 is CASSAIRGLNTEAFF. The CDR3 DNA reads as TGCGCCAGCAGCGCAATCAGGGGGTTGAACACTGAAGCTTTCTTT.